This T cell receptor (beta chain) was profiled in a study of PD-L1 blockade in urothelial cancer. Overall study context: Of prior chemotherapy regimens, patients had received between 0 and 3.

Trimming removed 3 bases from V and 0 bases from J, with 13 bases in between. The CDR3 is 15 residues long. Germline-derived CDR1 and CDR2 are SGHNT and YYREEE (reference sequence). TCR analog templates of synthetic origin were spiked into each PCR. Assay: immunoSEQ multiplex PCR; the TCRdb copy retains only in-frame clones and omits some. This table has 40,000 or so clones, almost 85% appearing once. Study conclusions and caveats: TCR clonality was measured in pretreatment peripheral blood. Clonality below the median predicted better survival.

Worth noting for this clone: Antigen: not known.

The specimen comprised PBMCs, sampled around atezolizumab (anti-PD-L1) treatment. The genes are TRBV5-4 and TRBJ2-7, with D maybe TRBD1 (6 bases). The source of this sequence is a man in his sixties or seventies with urothelial cancer. The CDR3 region has the DNA TGTGCCAGCAGCTCCTCGACAGGATTCTCCTACGAGCAGTACTTC. This encodes CASSSSTGFSYEQYF. Variable domain in full (rest from reference TRBV5-4 and TRBJ2-7): ETGVTQSPTHLIKTRGQQVTLRCSSQSGHNTVSWYQQALGQGPQFIFQYYREEENGRGNFPPRFSGLQFPNYSSELNVNALELDDSALYLCASSSSTGFSYEQYFGPGTRLTVT.